The present T cell receptor (beta chain) was sequenced within a study of blood T cell repertoires in COVID-19. In the study overall: Samples came from the United States, Italy and Spain, spanning acute and convalescent COVID-19. Nucleic acid was either cDNA or gDNA, and it came from T cells, B-cell-depleted T cells, or PBMCs.

J lost 5 bases, V lost 2 bases, and 7 bases had no gene match. The length of the CDR3 is 15 residues. Per the germline V gene, CDR1 is PRHDT and CDR2 is FYEKMQ (reference sequence). Produced via immunoSEQ multiplex PCR; TCRdb's table is partial and in-frame only. The sample holds about 110,000 clones, over 70% seen once. Sequencing was carried out using peripheral blood. The TCR was taken from a woman between 70 and 85 years old with acute or convalescent COVID-19. J is TRBJ2-7 and V is TRBV13, with 9 bases matching TRBD2. CDR3 amino acids: CASSLRLAGVHEQYF. The CDR3 DNA follows: TGTGCCAGCAGCTTAAGGTTAGCGGGAGTTCACGAGCAGTACTTC. Full variable domain (outside the CDR3, taken from reference TRBV13 and TRBJ2-7): AAGVIQSPRHLIKEKRETATLKCYPIPRHDTVYWYQQGPGQDPQFLISFYEKMQSDKGSIPDRFSAQQFSDYHSELNMSSLELGDSALYFCASSLRLAGVHEQYFGPGTRLTVT.